These T cell receptor beta chains were read from a single sample in a study of blood T cell repertoires in COVID-19. The repertoire was sequenced with immunoSEQ multiplex PCR; TCRdb's copy has only in-frame clones and lacks some. This table holds 320,000 or so clones, about 90% found once. The specimen sequenced was PBMCs or T cells enriched from blood (not recorded which). The origin of the receptors is a man aged 25 to 40 who had recovered from COVID-19. Both conserved end residues are part of each CDR3. The order of the fields is clone size, V gene, D gene, J gene, CDR3 protein, CDR3 DNA. D genes are given only for firm matches. Rows give clone size only sometimes, using once, few, many, or a class for an expanded clone.

>NA|TRBV5-1|NA|TRBJ2-7
CASSLEEGYEQYF
TGCGCCAGCAGCTTGGAAGAGGGCTACGAGCAGTACTTC
>NA|TRBV27|TRBD1|TRBJ2-2
CASSMTGGPGELFF
TGTGCCAGCAGTATGACAGGGGGTCCCGGGGAGCTGTTTTTT
>NA|TRBV12-3/TRBV12-4|TRBD1|TRBJ2-7
CASSLGQFYEQYF
TGTGCCAGCAGTTTGGGACAGTTCTACGAGCAGTACTTC
>many|TRBV21-1|NA|TRBJ2-7
CARAGTGSYEQYF
TGTGCCAGGGCCGGGACAGGGTCCTACGAGCAGTACTTC
>NA|TRBV28|NA|TRBJ1-2
CASQRLPRAKIGDYGYTF
TGTGCCAGCCAACGGTTGCCCCGGGCTAAGATCGGGGACTATGGCTACACCTTC
>once|TRBV19|TRBD2|TRBJ2-7
CASSNGGAYEQYF
TGTGCCAGTAGTAACGGGGGGGCCTACGAGCAGTACTTC
>NA|TRBV30|NA|TRBJ1-1
CAWSVPHRLKPEAFF
TGTGCCTGGAGTGTCCCGCACCGGTTAAAGCCTGAAGCTTTCTTT
>NA|TRBV11-2|NA|TRBJ1-3
CASSFSGNPRGNTIYF
TGTGCCAGCAGCTTCTCAGGGAACCCAAGAGGAAACACCATATATTTT
>NA|TRBV5-1|NA|TRBJ2-1
CASSLAQGPLSGGGRDEQFF
TGCGCCAGCAGCTTGGCCCAGGGGCCCCTTTCGGGCGGGGGACGGGATGAGCAGTTCTTC
>NA|TRBV28|TRBD2|TRBJ2-2
CASSLMTSGGRTGELFF
TGTGCCAGCAGTTTAATGACTAGCGGGGGCCGTACCGGGGAGCTGTTTTTT
>NA|TRBV6-5|NA|TRBJ2-7
CASSRPGYEQYF
TGTGCCAGCAGTCGACCAGGTTACGAGCAGTACTTC
>NA|TRBV7-6|TRBD2|TRBJ2-2
CASSQGLANTGELFF
TGTGCCAGCAGCCAGGGACTAGCTAACACCGGGGAGCTGTTTTTT
>NA|TRBV7-9|NA|TRBJ2-7
CASSLAQGVYEQYF
TGTGCCAGCAGCTTAGCACAGGGCGTTTACGAGCAGTACTTC
>NA|TRBV4-1|NA|TRBJ2-7
CASSQDTVMEQYF
TGCGCCAGCAGCCAAGATACGGTAATGGAGCAGTACTTC
>NA|TRBV5-4|TRBD1|TRBJ1-3
CASSKGQGAYGNTIYF
TGTGCCAGCAGCAAAGGACAGGGGGCATATGGAAACACCATATATTTT
>NA|TRBV30|NA|TRBJ1-2
CAWRRQTNYGYTF
TGTGCCTGGAGGAGGCAGACTAACTATGGCTACACCTTC
>NA|TRBV27|TRBD1|TRBJ2-7
CASSPDRQVEQYF
TGTGCCAGCAGTCCGGACAGGCAGGTCGAGCAGTACTTC
>once|TRBV5-1|TRBD2|TRBJ2-7
CASRGGSSGGIYEQYF
TGCGCCAGTCGGGGAGGTTCTAGCGGGGGTATCTACGAGCAGTACTTC
>NA|TRBV7-3|NA|TRBJ2-1
CASSPSSRGGLFF
TGTGCCAGCAGCCCCTCCTCGAGGGGGGGGTTGTTCTTC
>NA|TRBV2|NA|TRBJ2-3
CASSAQSGETTDTQYF
TGTGCCAGCAGTGCTCAGTCAGGGGAGACCACAGATACGCAGTATTTT
>NA|TRBV28|NA|TRBJ2-1
CASSLPGANEQFF
TGTGCCAGCAGTTTGCCAGGGGCGAATGAGCAGTTCTTC
>NA|TRBV4-1|TRBD1|TRBJ1-3
CASSQDPGQGGLSGNTIYF
TGCGCCAGCAGCCAAGATCCGGGACAGGGGGGATTATCTGGAAACACCATATATTTT
>NA|TRBV7-9|NA|TRBJ2-5
CASSLVAQTETQYF
TGTGCCAGCAGCTTAGTCGCACAGACAGAGACCCAGTACTTC
>NA|TRBV19|TRBD1|TRBJ1-6
CASTGQGFRSPLHF
TGTGCCAGTACGGGACAGGGGTTTCGTTCACCCCTCCACTTT
>NA|TRBV7-9|NA|TRBJ2-3
CASREGEDTQYF
TGTGCCAGCAGAGAGGGGGAAGATACGCAGTATTTT
>NA|TRBV28|TRBD1|TRBJ1-1
CASSRTGGITEAFF
TGTGCCAGCAGTAGGACAGGGGGTATCACTGAAGCTTTCTTT
>NA|TRBV4-2|TRBD1|TRBJ2-7
CASSQGDSSFYEQYF
TGTGCCAGCAGCCAGGGGGACAGTTCCTTCTACGAGCAGTACTTC
>NA|TRBV7-9|TRBD1|TRBJ1-2
CASTGGGTDGYTF
TGTGCCAGCACGGGAGGGGGCACTGATGGCTACACCTTC
>NA|TRBV5-1|NA|TRBJ1-1
CASMPPRTEMNTEAFF
TGCGCCAGCATGCCCCCCCGAACTGAAATGAACACTGAAGCTTTCTTT
>NA|TRBV18|NA|TRBJ1-1
CASSPGTTNTEAFF
TGTGCCAGCTCACCAGGGACAACGAACACTGAAGCTTTCTTT
>NA|TRBV9|NA|TRBJ1-2
CASSVNYAGTTFNYGYTF
TGTGCCAGCAGCGTCAATTACGCCGGGACAACATTTAACTATGGCTACACCTTC
>NA|TRBV24-1|NA|TRBJ2-3
CATSDGSLTQLSDTQYF
TGTGCCACCAGTGACGGTTCGCTGACACAACTCAGCGATACGCAGTATTTT
>once|TRBV7-6|NA|TRBJ1-3
CASSLVASGNTIYF
TGTGCCAGCAGCTTAGTGGCCTCTGGAAACACCATATATTTT
>NA|TRBV27|NA|TRBJ2-7
CASSFGAMKTYEQYF
TGTGCCAGCAGTTTTGGGGCAATGAAGACCTACGAGCAGTACTTC
>NA|TRBV25-1|NA|TRBJ1-6
CASSEFPNSPLHF
TGTGCCAGCAGTGAATTCCCGAATTCACCCCTCCACTTT
>NA|TRBV27|TRBD1|TRBJ1-1
CASSFQGANTEAFF
TGTGCCAGCAGTTTCCAGGGGGCGAACACTGAAGCTTTCTTT
>NA|TRBV24-1|TRBD2|TRBJ2-5
CATSEPTSGWEETQYF
TGTGCCACCAGTGAACCGACTAGCGGGTGGGAAGAGACCCAGTACTTC
>NA|TRBV5-5|TRBD1|TRBJ1-1
CASSLADRRQYVPNTEAFF
TGTGCCAGCAGCTTGGCGGACAGGAGACAATATGTTCCGAACACTGAAGCTTTCTTT
>NA|TRBV10-3|TRBD1|TRBJ1-6
CAISENETGGYNSPLHF
TGTGCCATCAGTGAGAACGAGACAGGGGGCTATAATTCACCCCTCCACTTT
>NA|TRBV7-2|TRBD2|TRBJ2-7
CASSLAGLADYEQYF
TGTGCCAGCAGCTTAGCTGGTCTAGCGGACTACGAGCAGTACTTC
>NA|TRBV24-1|NA|TRBJ2-2
CATSGTGLGDTGELFF
TGTGCCACCAGTGGAACAGGGCTCGGGGACACCGGGGAGCTGTTTTTT
>NA|TRBV6-5|NA|TRBJ1-6
CASSPGMRNSPLHF
TGTGCCAGCAGTCCCGGGATGAGAAATTCACCCCTCCACTTT
>NA|TRBV6-4|TRBD1|TRBJ2-1
CASSGQGAGDEQFF
TGTGCCAGCAGCGGACAGGGGGCAGGGGATGAGCAGTTCTTC
>NA|TRBV5-1|TRBD2|TRBJ2-3
CASSLAGLGDLPDTQYF
TGCGCCAGCAGCTTGGCCGGACTAGGGGACCTCCCGGATACGCAGTATTTT
>NA|TRBV28|TRBD2|TRBJ2-7
CASSLDWRGSYEQYF
TGTGCCAGCAGTTTAGATTGGCGGGGGTCCTACGAGCAGTACTTC
>NA|TRBV21-1|NA|TRBJ2-5
CACTPLTRQETQYF
TGTGCCTGCACCCCTCTGACAAGACAAGAGACCCAGTACTTC
>NA|TRBV4-1|TRBD1|TRBJ1-4
CASSPGQDEKLFF
TGCGCCAGCAGCCCTGGACAGGACGAAAAACTGTTTTTT
>NA|TRBV6-4|TRBD1|TRBJ1-6
CASKQGAVNNSPLHF
TGTGCCAGCAAACAGGGGGCTGTGAATAATTCACCCCTCCACTTT
>NA|TRBV10-3|NA|TRBJ2-1
CATTDTYNEQFF
TGTGCCACTACGGACACCTACAATGAGCAGTTCTTC
>NA|TRBV2|NA|TRBJ1-1
CASSLTHTEAFF
TGTGCCAGCAGTCTGACACACACTGAAGCTTTCTTT
>NA|TRBV6-5|NA|TRBJ1-6
CASSRTDSPLHF
TGTGCCAGCAGTCGAACTGATTCACCCCTCCACTTT